This TCR beta chain was profiled in a study of cytomegalovirus exposure and HLA in healthy donors. The PCR contained 60 Vbeta and 13 Jbeta primers. Clones were read by immunoSEQ multiplex PCR, and TCRdb kept only the in-frame ones, dropping some. The repertoire holds some 130,000 clones, roughly 80% seen once, with roughly 7% in the top ten. The clonotype was recovered from a male donor in good health and CMV-seronegative. The sequenced material came from PBMCs.

The CDR3 loop is CASSLDRPQLSEAFF. The CDR3 DNA is TGTGCCAGCAGCTTAGACAGGCCACAACTGTCTGAAGCTTTCTTT. The genes are TRBV7-2 and TRBJ1-1; tentatively, D is TRBD1 (5 bases). The CDR3 runs to 15 residues. V shed 1 base and J shed 6 bases, with 15 bases lying between them. Per the germline V gene, CDR1 is SGHTA and CDR2 is FQGNSA.